This TCR beta chain was sequenced for a study of T cell responses to AZD1222 COVID-19 vaccine. CDR1 and CDR2 (germline): SGHAT, FQDESV (reference sequence). J lost 5 bases, V lost 6 bases, and 7 bases had no gene match. The CDR3 contains 14 residues. The sample holds one count of this clone. What it recognizes is unknown. Clones were read by immunoSEQ multiplex PCR, and TCRdb kept only the in-frame ones, dropping some. The table records 90,000 to 150,000 clones, 91% of them present only once. Study-wide points: CD4 TCRs associated with vaccination spanned spike, dominating at 160-218 and 743-854. Baseline serology detected seropositivity in only six AZD1222 recipients. Females outnumbered males among donors, who were mostly white British; clonal diversity was possibly underestimated.

This chain uses TRBV11-1 with TRBJ1-1, with TRBD1 matching over 9 bases. Specimen: peripheral blood, collected on day 0 of AZD1222 vaccination. The TCR was taken from an adult in good health. This chain's CDR3 is CASRPDRGLTEAFF. The CDR3 coding sequence is TGTGCCAGCAGGCCGGACAGGGGCCTGACTGAAGCTTTCTTT.